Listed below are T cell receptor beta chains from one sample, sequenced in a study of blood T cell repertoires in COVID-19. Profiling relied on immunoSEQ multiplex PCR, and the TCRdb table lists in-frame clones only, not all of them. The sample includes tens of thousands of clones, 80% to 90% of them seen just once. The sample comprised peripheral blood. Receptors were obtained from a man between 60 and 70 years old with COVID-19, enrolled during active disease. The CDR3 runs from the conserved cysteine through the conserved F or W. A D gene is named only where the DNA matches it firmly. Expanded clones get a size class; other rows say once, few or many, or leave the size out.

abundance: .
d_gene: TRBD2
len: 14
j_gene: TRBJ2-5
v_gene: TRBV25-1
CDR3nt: TGTGCCAGTGGTAGTCTAGCGGGGTCGTTGACCCAGTACTTC
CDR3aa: CASGSLAGSLTQYF

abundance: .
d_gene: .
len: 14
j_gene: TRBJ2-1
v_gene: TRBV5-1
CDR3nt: TGCGCCAGCAGCTTGGCCGCTACCCACAATGAGCAGTTCTTC
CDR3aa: CASSLAATHNEQFF

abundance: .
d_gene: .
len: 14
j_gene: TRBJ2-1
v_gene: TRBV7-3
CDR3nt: TGTGCCAGCAGCTTAAAGAATAGAAACAATGAGCAGTTCTTC
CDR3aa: CASSLKNRNNEQFF

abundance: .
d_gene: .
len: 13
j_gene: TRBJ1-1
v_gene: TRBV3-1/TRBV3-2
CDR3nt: TGTGCCAGCAAACCCCAGGGTTTGGCTGAAGCTTTCTTT
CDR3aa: CASKPQGLAEAFF

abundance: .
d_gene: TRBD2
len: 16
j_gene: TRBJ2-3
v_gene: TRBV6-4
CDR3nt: TGTGCCAGCAGTGACGGGGCGGGAGGGCCCCCAGATACGCAGTATTTT
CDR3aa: CASSDGAGGPPDTQYF

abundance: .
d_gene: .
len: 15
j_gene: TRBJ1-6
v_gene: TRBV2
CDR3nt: TGTGCCAGCAGTGGACGGGACATGCCTGATTCACCCCTCCACTTT
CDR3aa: CASSGRDMPDSPLHF

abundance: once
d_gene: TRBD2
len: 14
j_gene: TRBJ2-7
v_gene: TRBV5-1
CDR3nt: TGCGCCAGCAGAAAAGGACTAGCGGGAAACGAGCAGTACTTC
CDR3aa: CASRKGLAGNEQYF

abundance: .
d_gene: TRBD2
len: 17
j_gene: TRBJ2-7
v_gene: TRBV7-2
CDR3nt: TGTGCCAGCAGCTTAGCCACTGTGGGCGGGAGGGCCTCCGTGGGGTACTTC
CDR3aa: CASSLATVGGRASVGYF

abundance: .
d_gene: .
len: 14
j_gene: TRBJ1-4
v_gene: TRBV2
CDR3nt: TGTGCCAGCAGTGGAGGAAGGGAGGACGCAAAACTGTTTTTT
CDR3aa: CASSGGREDAKLFF

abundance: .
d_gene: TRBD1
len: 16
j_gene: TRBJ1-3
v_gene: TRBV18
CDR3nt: TGTGCCAGCTCAACGTCCCGGGACAGGGCTAGAAACACCATATATTTT
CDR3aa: CASSTSRDRARNTIYF

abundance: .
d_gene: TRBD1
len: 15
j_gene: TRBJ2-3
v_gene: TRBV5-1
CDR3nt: TGCGCCAGCAGCCCTGGACAGGGGGCTGGTGATACGCAGTATTTT
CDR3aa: CASSPGQGAGDTQYF

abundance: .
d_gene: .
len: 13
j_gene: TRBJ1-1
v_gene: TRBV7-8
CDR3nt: TGTGCCAGCAGTCCCCAGGCCAACACTGAAGCTTTCTTT
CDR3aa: CASSPQANTEAFF

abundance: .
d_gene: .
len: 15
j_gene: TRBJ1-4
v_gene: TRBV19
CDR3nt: TGTGCCAGTAGTATAGACGGGGTGGGTAATGAAAAACTGTTTTTT
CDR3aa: CASSIDGVGNEKLFF

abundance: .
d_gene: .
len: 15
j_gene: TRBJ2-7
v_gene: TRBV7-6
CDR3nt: TGTGCCAGCAGCGCGGCAGGGGGGAGCTCCTACGAGCAGTACTTC
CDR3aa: CASSAAGGSSYEQYF

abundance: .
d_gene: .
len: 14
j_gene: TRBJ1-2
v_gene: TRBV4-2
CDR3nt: TGTGCCAGCAGCAAAGGACAGTATCCTTATGGCTACACCTTC
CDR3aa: CASSKGQYPYGYTF

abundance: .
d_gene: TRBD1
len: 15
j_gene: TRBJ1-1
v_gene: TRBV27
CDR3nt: TGTGCCAGCAGTCCCCGGGACAGCCGCAACACTGAAGCTTTCTTT
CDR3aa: CASSPRDSRNTEAFF

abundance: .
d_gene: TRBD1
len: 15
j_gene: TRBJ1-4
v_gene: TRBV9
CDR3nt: TGTGCCAGCAGCGTAGAAGGACAGGGACGTGAAAAACTGTTTTTT
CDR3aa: CASSVEGQGREKLFF

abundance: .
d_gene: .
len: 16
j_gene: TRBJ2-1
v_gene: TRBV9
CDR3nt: TGTGCCAGCAGCGCGACGGGAGTGCGCTCCTACAATGAGCAGTTCTTC
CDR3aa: CASSATGVRSYNEQFF

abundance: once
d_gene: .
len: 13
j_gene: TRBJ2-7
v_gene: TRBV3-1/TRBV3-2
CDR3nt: TGTGCCAGCAGCCAAGCCCCGGCCTACGAGCAGTACTTC
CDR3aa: CASSQAPAYEQYF

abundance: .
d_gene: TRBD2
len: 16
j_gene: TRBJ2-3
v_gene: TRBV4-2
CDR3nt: TGTGCCAGCAGCCAAGATGGAGCGGGAGGGCCGAATACGCAGTATTTT
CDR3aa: CASSQDGAGGPNTQYF